The subject of this entry is one T cell receptor beta chain. Its antigen is still unknown. Both 60 Vbeta primers and 13 Jbeta primers went into the PCR. In the authors' methods: In a later analysis, of roughly 73 million unique beta chains, roughly 10 million appeared in at least two donors. Sequencing used immunoSEQ multiplex PCR; TCRdb keeps in-frame clones, though not all of them. The V and J calls and clone size were taken over from that table, and D and trimming were inferred from the DNA. Its listing shows about 160,000 clones. The data belong to a study of cytomegalovirus exposure and HLA in healthy donors. Turning to the study itself: About 79 million unique TCRs from HLA-typed donors were held in an early data release. Study results and caveats: In a later analysis, TCR beta V- and J-gene trimming showed a link to a missense DCLRE1C variant.

This CDR3 is built from 11 residues. The V segment lost 3 bases and the J segment 11 bases; nucleotides outside the gene matches: 3. The germline V gene encodes CDR1 SEHNR and CDR2 FQNEAQ (reference sequence). The gene calls are TRBV7-9 and TRBJ1-1; 7 nucleotides line up with TRBD1. The specimen was PBMCs. This receptor was obtained from a woman aged 55-69 years in good health and CMV-seronegative. CDR3 sequence: CASSFGQEAFF. The CDR3 DNA reads as TGTGCCAGCAGCTTTGGACAGGAGGCTTTCTTT.